These 13 T cell receptor beta chains were sequenced from one sample in a study of blood T cell repertoires in COVID-19. TCRdb's table, derived via immunoSEQ multiplex PCR, lists solely in-frame clones and lacks some. The data show over 120,000 clones, about four fifths seen once. Sequenced sample: PBMCs or T cells enriched from blood (not recorded which). The receptor set was obtained from a man in his fifties who had recovered from COVID-19.

The rearrangement uses TRBV19 and TRBJ2-2; D unclear. Germline-derived CDR1 and CDR2 are LNHDA and SQIVND (reference sequence). V lost 1 base and J 5 bases, leaving 8 bases between the germline ends. This CDR3 comprises 14 residues. The chain's CDR3 is CASSIGTPTGELFF. As DNA, the CDR3 is TGTGCCAGTAGTATAGGCACACCGACCGGGGAGCTGTTTTTT. Filled out from reference TRBV19 and TRBJ2-2, the complete variable domain reads DGGITQSPKYLFRKEGQNVTLSCEQNLNHDAMYWYRQDPGQGLRLIYYSQIVNDFQKGDIAEGYSVSREKKESFPLTVTSAQKNPTAFYLCASSIGTPTGELFFGEGSRLTVL.

Here the CDR3 reads CASSPRTGYNEQFF. The DNA for the CDR3 is TGCGCCAGCAGCCCCCGGACGGGGTACAATGAGCAGTTCTTC. The rearrangement uses TRBV4-1 and TRBJ2-1; tentatively, D is TRBD2 (5 bases). Between the trimmed V and J ends, which lost 4 bases and 4 bases, there was a span of 11 bases. The CDR3 extends over 14 amino acids. Germline-derived CDR1 and CDR2 are MGHRA and YSYEKL.

This rearrangement joins TRBV7-2 to TRBJ2-5, with D maybe TRBD1 (6 bases). V was clipped by 5 bases and J by 5 bases, with 15 bases between them. The CDR3 is 14 amino acids. Germline CDR1 and CDR2: SGHTA and FQGNSA. CDR3 residues: CASSAQGMGETQYF. The CDR3 DNA reads TGTGCCAGCAGCGCACAGGGAATGGGGGAGACCCAGTACTTC.

V is TRBV19 and J is TRBJ1-3; TRBD1 agrees at 8 bases. Germline V lookup: CDR1 LNHDA, CDR2 SQIVND (reference sequence). The length of the CDR3 is 20 residues. The junction had 19 bases not matched to a gene; V was cut back by 2 bases and J by 4 bases. The chain's CDR3 is CASSILLGTIQGVAGNTIYF. CDR3 nucleotides: TGTGCCAGTAGTATACTCCTAGGTACAATACAGGGGGTAGCAGGAAACACCATATATTTT.

Here the CDR3 reads CASSQAETGVLGYTF. The CDR3 region has the DNA TGCGCCAGCAGCCAAGCGGAGACAGGGGTACTCGGCTACACCTTC. The chain couples TRBV4-1 to TRBJ1-2; 8 bases are a match to TRBD1. V trimming: 1 base; J trimming: 8 bases; junction bases outside the gene matches: 9. The germline CDR1 and CDR2 sequences are MGHRA and YSYEKL. CDR3 length: 15 residues.

This clone was counted once. The chain has TRBV5-1 and TRBJ2-1; 10 nucleotides line up with TRBD1. This CDR3 has 16 amino acids. Germline V lookup: CDR1 SGHRS, CDR2 YFSETQ. J lost 6 bases, V lost 0 bases, and 6 bases had no gene match. The chain's CDR3 is CASSLVRTGGGNEQFF. DNA of the CDR3: TGCGCCAGCAGCTTGGTTAGGACAGGGGGTGGCAATGAGCAGTTCTTC.

V and J are TRBV6-5 and TRBJ1-2; 7 bases map to TRBD1. CDR3 length: 13 residues. The junction had 5 bases not matched to a gene; V was cut back by 6 bases and J by 4 bases. The germline V gene has CDR1 MNHEY and CDR2 SVGAGI. CDR3 nucleotides: TGTGCCAGCAGACCGGGACAGCGCTATGGCTACACCTTC. This sequence encodes CASRPGQRYGYTF.

The V and J genes are TRBV19 and TRBJ1-5; 10 nucleotides line up with TRBD1. Germline lookup yields CDR1 LNHDA and CDR2 SQIVND (reference sequence). The CDR3 consists of 16 residues. The V and J ends lost 6 bases and 6 bases, in that order; junction bases with no gene match: 11. For the CDR3, the DNA is TGTGCCAGTAGGAGACAGGGGGCGATCGGTGGTCAGCCCCAGCATTTT. Its translation: CASRRQGAIGGQPQHF.

This clone showed up just a few times. V and J are TRBV20-1 and TRBJ1-6; D not certain. This CDR3 is 13 amino acids long. CDR1 and CDR2 (germline): DFQATT, SNEGSKA (reference sequence). With 3 bases removed from V and 8 bases from J, the gap between germline ends came to 11 bases. The CDR3 nucleotides are TGCAGTGCTAGTCCAGGTCCAGATTCACCCCTCCACTTT. This gives the protein CSASPGPDSPLHF.

The rearrangement uses TRBV6-5 and TRBJ2-7; TRBD2 matches 11 bases. After removal of 2 bases from V and 7 bases from J, the junction contained 4 bases not matched to a gene. This CDR3 is built from 14 residues. Germline V CDR1 and CDR2: MNHEY, SVGAGI. Written as DNA, the CDR3 is TGTGCCAGCAGTTACGGCGGGACTAGCGGTGAGCAGTACTTC. Its protein product is CASSYGGTSGEQYF.

The chain combines TRBV9 with TRBJ1-1, with no clear D. The CDR3 length is 14 residues. The V gene lost 0 bases and the J gene lost 1 base, with 7 bases spanning the gap. Germline-derived CDR1 and CDR2 are SGDLS and YYNGEE. The CDR3 loop is CASSVGEGNTEAFF. The CDR3 nucleotides are TGTGCCAGCAGCGTAGGCGAGGGGAACACTGAAGCTTTCTTT.

The J gene is TRBJ1-1, the V gene TRBV11-2; D gene ambiguous. V lost 10 bases and J 1 base, leaving 7 bases between the germline ends. Looked up from germline, CDR1 is SGHAT and CDR2 is FQNNGV. The CDR3 has 11 residues. CDR3: CATRENTEAFF. DNA for the CDR3: TGTGCCACCCGCGAGAACACTGAAGCTTTCTTT. Together with reference TRBV11-2 and TRBJ1-1, the CDR3 gives the full variable domain: EAGVAQSPRYKIIEKRQSVAFWCNPISGHATLYWYQQILGQGPKLLIQFQNNGVVDDSQLPKDRFSAERLKGVDSTLKIQPAKLEDSAVYLCATRENTEAFFGQGTRLTVV.

This chain joins TRBV9 and TRBJ1-3; D gene ambiguous. CDR3 length equals 16 residues. Trimming pared 0 bases from V and 0 bases from J, leaving 10 bases between. Germline assignment: CDR1 SGDLS and CDR2 YYNGEE. For the CDR3, the DNA is TGTGCCAGCAGCGTAGCAATCGGGGACTCTGGAAACACCATATATTTT. It encodes CASSVAIGDSGNTIYF.